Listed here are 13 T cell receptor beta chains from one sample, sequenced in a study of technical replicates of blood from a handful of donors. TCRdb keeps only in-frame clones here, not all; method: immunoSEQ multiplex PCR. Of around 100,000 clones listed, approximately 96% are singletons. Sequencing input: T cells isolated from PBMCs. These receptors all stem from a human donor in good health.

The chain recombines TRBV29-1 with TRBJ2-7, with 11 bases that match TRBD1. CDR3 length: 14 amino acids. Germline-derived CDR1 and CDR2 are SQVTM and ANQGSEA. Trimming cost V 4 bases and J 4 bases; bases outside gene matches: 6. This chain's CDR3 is CSVVSGTGGYEQYF. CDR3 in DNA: TGCAGCGTTGTTTCCGGGACAGGGGGATACGAGCAGTACTTC.

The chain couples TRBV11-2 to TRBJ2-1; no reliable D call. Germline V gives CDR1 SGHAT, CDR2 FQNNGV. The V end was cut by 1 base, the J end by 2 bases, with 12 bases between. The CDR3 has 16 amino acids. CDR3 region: CASSLVQTPAYNEQFF. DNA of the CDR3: TGTGCCAGCAGCTTAGTGCAGACTCCGGCCTACAATGAGCAGTTCTTC. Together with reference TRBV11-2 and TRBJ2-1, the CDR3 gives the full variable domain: EAGVAQSPRYKIIEKRQSVAFWCNPISGHATLYWYQQILGQGPKLLIQFQNNGVVDDSQLPKDRFSAERLKGVDSTLKIQPAKLEDSAVYLCASSLVQTPAYNEQFFGPGTRLTVL.

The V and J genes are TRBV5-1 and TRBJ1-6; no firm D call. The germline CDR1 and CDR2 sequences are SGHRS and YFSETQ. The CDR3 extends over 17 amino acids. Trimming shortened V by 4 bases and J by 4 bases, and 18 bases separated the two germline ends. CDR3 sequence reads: CASSPLNSGGYNSPLHF. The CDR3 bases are TGCGCCAGCAGCCCATTAAACTCCGGAGGGTATAATTCACCCCTCCACTTT.

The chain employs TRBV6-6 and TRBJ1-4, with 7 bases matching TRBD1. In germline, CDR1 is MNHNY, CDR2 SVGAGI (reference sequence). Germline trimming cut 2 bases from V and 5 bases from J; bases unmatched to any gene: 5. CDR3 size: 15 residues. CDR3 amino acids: CASSYPGQSNEKLFF. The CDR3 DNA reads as TGTGCCAGCAGTTACCCGGGACAGTCAAATGAAAAACTGTTTTTT.

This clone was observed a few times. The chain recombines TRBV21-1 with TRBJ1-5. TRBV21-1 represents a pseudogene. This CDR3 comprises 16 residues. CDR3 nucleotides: TGTGCCAGCAGCAACCTATCGGTCGACGGGAATCAGCCCCAGCATTTT. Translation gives CASSNLSVDGNQPQHF.

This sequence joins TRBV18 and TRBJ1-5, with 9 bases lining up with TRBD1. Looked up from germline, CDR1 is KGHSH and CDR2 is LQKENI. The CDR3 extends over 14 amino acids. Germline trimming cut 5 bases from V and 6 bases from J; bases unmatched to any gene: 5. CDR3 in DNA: TGTGCCAGCTCATTAGGACAGGGGCCTCAGCCCCAGCATTTT. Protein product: CASSLGQGPQPQHF. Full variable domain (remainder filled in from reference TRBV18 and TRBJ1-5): NAGVMQNPRHLVRRRGQEARLRCSPMKGHSHVYWYRQLPEEGLKFMVYLQKENIIDESGMPKERFSAEFPKEGPSILRIQQVVRGDSAAYFCASSLGQGPQPQHFGDGTRLSIL.

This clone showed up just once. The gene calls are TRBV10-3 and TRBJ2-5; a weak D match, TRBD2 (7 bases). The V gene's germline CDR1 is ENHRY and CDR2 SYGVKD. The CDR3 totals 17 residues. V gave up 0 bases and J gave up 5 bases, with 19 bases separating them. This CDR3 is CAISESVLGGRRETQYF. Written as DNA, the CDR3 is TGTGCCATCAGTGAGTCTGTACTGGGGGGGCGCCGGGAGACCCAGTACTTC.

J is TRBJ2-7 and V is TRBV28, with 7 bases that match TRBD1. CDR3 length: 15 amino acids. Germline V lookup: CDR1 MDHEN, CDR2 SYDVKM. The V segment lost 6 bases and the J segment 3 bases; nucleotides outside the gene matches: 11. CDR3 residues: CASSPAGGADYEQYF. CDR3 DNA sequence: TGTGCCAGCAGCCCCGCAGGGGGAGCCGACTACGAGCAGTACTTC.

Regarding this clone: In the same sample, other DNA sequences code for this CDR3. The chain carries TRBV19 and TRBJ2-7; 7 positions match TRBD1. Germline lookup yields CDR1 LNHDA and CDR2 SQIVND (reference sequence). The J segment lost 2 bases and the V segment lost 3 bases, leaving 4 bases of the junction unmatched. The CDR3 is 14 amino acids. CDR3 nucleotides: TGTGCCAGTAGTATCCTGGACAGGCCCTACGAGCAGTACTTC. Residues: CASSILDRPYEQYF.

The CDR3 reads CASSYPDSHTAFF. The CDR3 DNA sequence: TGTGCCAGCAGTTACCCGGACTCCCACACAGCTTTCTTT. The V and J genes are TRBV6-5 and TRBJ1-1; D unclear. Trimming took 2 bases from V and 10 from J, leaving 14 bases between them. Looked up from germline, CDR1 is MNHEY and CDR2 is SVGAGI. This CDR3 is built from 13 residues.

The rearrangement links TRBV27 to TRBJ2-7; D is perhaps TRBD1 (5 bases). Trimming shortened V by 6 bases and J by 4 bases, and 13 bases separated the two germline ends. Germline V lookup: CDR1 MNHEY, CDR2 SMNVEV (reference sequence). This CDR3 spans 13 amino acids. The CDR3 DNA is TGTGCCAGCAGCCCTACAGGTTTGTACGAGCAGTACTTC. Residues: CASSPTGLYEQYF.

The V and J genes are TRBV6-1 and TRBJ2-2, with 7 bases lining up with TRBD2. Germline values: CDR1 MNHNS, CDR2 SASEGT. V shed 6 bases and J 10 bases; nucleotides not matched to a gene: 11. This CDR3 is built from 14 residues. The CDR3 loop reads CASRVRSGIKELFF. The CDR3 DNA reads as TGTGCCAGCAGGGTAAGGAGCGGGATCAAGGAGCTGTTTTTT.

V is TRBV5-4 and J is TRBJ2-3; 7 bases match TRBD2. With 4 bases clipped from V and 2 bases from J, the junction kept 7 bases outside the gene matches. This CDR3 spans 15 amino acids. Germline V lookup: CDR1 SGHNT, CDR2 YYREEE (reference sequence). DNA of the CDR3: TGTGCCAGCAGCCCCGGCGGGAGAAACACAGATACGCAGTATTTT. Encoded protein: CASSPGGRNTDTQYF.